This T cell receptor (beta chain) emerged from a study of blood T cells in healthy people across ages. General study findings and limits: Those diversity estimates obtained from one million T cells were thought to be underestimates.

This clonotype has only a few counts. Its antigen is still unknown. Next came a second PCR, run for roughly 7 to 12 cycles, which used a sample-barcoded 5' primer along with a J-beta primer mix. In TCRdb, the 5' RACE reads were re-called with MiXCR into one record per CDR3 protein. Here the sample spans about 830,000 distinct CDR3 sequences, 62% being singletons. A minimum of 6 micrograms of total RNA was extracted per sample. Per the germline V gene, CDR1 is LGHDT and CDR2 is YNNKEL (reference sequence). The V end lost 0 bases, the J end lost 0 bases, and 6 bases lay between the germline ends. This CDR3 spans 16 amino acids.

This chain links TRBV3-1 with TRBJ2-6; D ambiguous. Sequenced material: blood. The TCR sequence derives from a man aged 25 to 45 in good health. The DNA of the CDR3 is TGTGCCAGCAGCCAAGATTCCGTCTCTGGGGCCAACGTCCTGACTTTC. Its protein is CASSQDSVSGANVLTF.